The 25 T cell receptor beta chains below were found in one sample sequenced in a study of lymphopenia after photon versus proton radiotherapy. Libraries were prepared by immunoSEQ multiplex PCR; TCRdb keeps only in-frame clonotypes and omits some of them. There are about 18,000 clones in the sample; more than 90% occur only once, and 1.5% to 2% lies in the top ten. The material sequenced was peripheral blood, taken from a patient treated with photon-based radiotherapy. The receptors shown here come from a woman aged 40 to 50 with cholangiocarcinoma.

This chain uses TRBV7-9 with TRBJ1-1, with D maybe TRBD1 (6 bases). The CDR3 has 16 amino acids. Germline V gene data show CDR1 as SEHNR and CDR2 as FQNEAQ (reference sequence). The V and J ends lost 7 bases and 0 bases respectively, with 18 bases between them. The CDR3 bases are TGTGCCAGCACCTACACCGGGGGGCTTATGAACACTGAAGCTTTCTTT. Translated: CASTYTGGLMNTEAFF. Full variable domain (missing parts from reference TRBV7-9 and TRBJ1-1): DTGVSQNPRHKITKRGQNVTFRCDPISEHNRLYWYRQTLGQGPEFLTYFQNEAQLEKSRLLSDRFSAERPKGSFSTLEIQRTEQGDSAMYLCASTYTGGLMNTEAFFGQGTRLTVV.

The chain uses TRBV7-2 and TRBJ1-5; 10 bases line up with TRBD1. The CDR3 contains 16 residues. V shed 5 bases and J 5 bases; nucleotides not matched to a gene: 9. Germline-derived CDR1 and CDR2 are SGHTA and FQGNSA. Written as DNA, the CDR3 is TGTGCCAGCAGCCAGAGGGACAGGGGAAAGGATCAGCCCCAGCATTTT. It specifies CASSQRDRGKDQPQHF.

The chain links TRBV7-9 to TRBJ1-4, with 8 bases that match TRBD1. The germline CDR1 and CDR2 sequences are SEHNR and FQNEAQ (reference sequence). The ends lost 1 base at V and 6 bases at J; junction bases unmatched: 7. This CDR3 is 16 amino acids long. The CDR3 spells CASSLGSGTGHEKLFF. CDR3 nucleotides: TGTGCCAGCAGCTTAGGGTCCGGGACAGGACATGAAAAACTGTTTTTT. Using reference TRBV7-9 and TRBJ1-4 for the parts outside the CDR3, the full variable domain is DTGVSQNPRHKITKRGQNVTFRCDPISEHNRLYWYRQTLGQGPEFLTYFQNEAQLEKSRLLSDRFSAERPKGSFSTLEIQRTEQGDSAMYLCASSLGSGTGHEKLFFGSGTQLSVL.

J is TRBJ1-5 and V is TRBV19; 9 nucleotides match TRBD1. With V trimmed by 5 bases and J by 4 bases, 9 bases remained unmatched. The CDR3 is 16 residues long. Per germline, CDR1 LNHDA and CDR2 SQIVND (reference sequence). Here the CDR3 reads CASSGGQGPSNQPQHF. CDR3 sequence (DNA): TGTGCCAGTAGTGGAGGACAGGGGCCTTCTAATCAGCCCCAGCATTTT.

The rearrangement uses TRBV7-2 and TRBJ2-3; D may match TRBD1 or TRBD2 (5 bases each). CDR1 and CDR2 (germline): SGHTA, FQGNSA. Trimming cost V 5 bases and J 9 bases, with 12 bases left between them. CDR3 length equals 12 residues. The CDR3 reads CASSHDWGTQYF. The CDR3 nucleotides read TGTGCCAGCAGCCACGATTGGGGGACGCAGTATTTT. The whole variable domain, filled in from reference TRBV7-2 and TRBJ2-3, reads GAGVSQSPSNKVTEKGKDVELRCDPISGHTALYWYRQSLGQGLEFLIYFQGNSAPDKSGLPSDRFSAERTGGSVSTLTIQRTQQEDSAVYLCASSHDWGTQYFGPGTRLTVL.

This CDR3 is CASRDRQGAGYGYTF. The CDR3 DNA sequence: TGTGCCAGCAGGGACCGACAGGGGGCAGGCTATGGCTACACCTTC. The rearrangement links TRBV6-1 to TRBJ1-2, with TRBD1 matching over 10 bases. Germline lookup yields CDR1 MNHNS and CDR2 SASEGT. The CDR3 length is 15 residues. V shed 6 bases, J shed 4 bases, and the junction held 8 bases outside the gene matches.

CDR3 amino acids: CASSFHPERLSGLSSYNEQFF. For the CDR3, the DNA is TGCGCCAGCTCATTTCACCCGGAGAGACTTAGCGGACTCAGCTCCTACAATGAGCAGTTCTTC. The J gene is TRBJ2-1, the V gene TRBV4-3; TRBD2 is a possible D gene (6 bases). Trimming pared 8 bases from V and 0 bases from J, leaving 32 bases between. Looked up from germline, CDR1 is LGHNA and CDR2 is YSLEER. This CDR3 has 21 residues.

The CDR3 sequence is CASKGSGSMYEQYF. In DNA, the CDR3 is TGTGCCAGCAAAGGTAGCGGGAGTATGTACGAGCAGTACTTC. The gene calls are TRBV28 and TRBJ2-7, with 9 nucleotides matching TRBD2. The CDR3 has 14 residues. In germline, CDR1 is MDHEN, CDR2 SYDVKM. J was trimmed by 4 bases and V by 7 bases; bases with no gene match: 8.

The J gene is TRBJ2-1, the V gene TRBV6-1; 11 positions agree with TRBD2. The CDR3 contains 18 residues. Germline loops: CDR1 MNHNS, CDR2 SASEGT. Losses at the gene ends were 3 bases for V and 0 bases for J; bases not matched to a gene: 7. CDR3 loop: CASSEASGGSSSYNEQFF. The CDR3 DNA follows: TGTGCCAGCAGTGAGGCTAGCGGGGGGTCGAGCTCCTACAATGAGCAGTTCTTC.

The chain is built from TRBV11-3 and TRBJ1-1, with D perhaps matching TRBD1 (5 bases). The germline V gene has CDR1 SGHNT and CDR2 YENEEA. V lost 3 bases and J 4 bases, leaving 15 bases between the germline ends. This CDR3 has 15 residues. In nucleotides, the CDR3 is TGTGCCAGCAGCTTCTCTCAGGGATTATCCACTGAAGCTTTCTTT. This encodes CASSFSQGLSTEAFF.

In this sample, this clone turned up once. The J gene is TRBJ2-3, the V gene TRBV7-6, with 11 bases identical to TRBD2. The CDR3 spans 20 residues. The germline CDR1 and CDR2 sequences are SGHVS and FNYEAQ. The V gene end was trimmed by 4 bases and the J gene end by 0 bases; junction bases not matched to a gene: 15. CDR3 nucleotides: TGTGCCAGCAGCTCATTCTCCGGGACTAGCGGACAAGCTAGCACAGATACGCAGTATTTT. It encodes CASSSFSGTSGQASTDTQYF.

V and J are TRBV6-5 and TRBJ2-7, with D perhaps being TRBD1 or TRBD2 (5 bases each). Germline V gene data show CDR1 as MNHEY and CDR2 as SVGAGI. The V and J ends lost 4 bases and 10 bases respectively, with 17 bases between them. This CDR3 is built from 13 residues. The CDR3 DNA follows: TGTGCCAGCAGTTCTGACGCTTGGGGGAAACAGTACTTC. Protein sequence: CASSSDAWGKQYF.

The V call is TRBV19, the J call TRBJ2-1; unclear D gene. Germline V gene sequence: CDR1 LNHDA, CDR2 SQIVND (reference sequence). Between the trimmed V and J ends, which lost 2 bases and 0 bases, there was a span of 11 bases. The CDR3 contains 16 residues. CDR3 region: CASSIRPGSSYNEQFF. The CDR3, as DNA: TGTGCCAGTAGTATACGTCCGGGTAGCTCCTACAATGAGCAGTTCTTC.

This clone was seen a single time. The chain employs TRBV19 and TRBJ2-1; D is undetermined. The CDR3 is 12 amino acids. Trimming stripped 8 bases from V and 8 bases from J, with 13 bases between. CDR1 and CDR2 from the germline V gene are LNHDA and SQIVND (reference sequence). CDR3 coding DNA: TGTGCCAGTTCGGACCCTTGGTATGAGCAGTTCTTC. Protein sequence: CASSDPWYEQFF.

The chain carries TRBV6-5 and TRBJ1-2, with D perhaps matching TRBD1 (5 bases). V lost 7 bases, J lost 2 bases, and 8 bases lay in between. CDR1 and CDR2 (germline): MNHEY, SVGAGI. The CDR3 is made up of 12 amino acids. CDR3 region: CASMRQNYGYTF. Written as DNA, the CDR3 is TGTGCCAGCATGCGACAGAACTATGGCTACACCTTC.

The genes are TRBV27 and TRBJ2-7, with TRBD2 matching 8 bases. The junction had 3 bases not matched to a gene; V was cut back by 5 bases and J by 3 bases. The CDR3 consists of 13 residues. Germline lookup yields CDR1 MNHEY and CDR2 SMNVEV (reference sequence). CDR3 region: CASSDTSGYEQYF. DNA for the CDR3: TGTGCCAGCAGTGATACTAGCGGCTACGAGCAGTACTTC.

This clone was counted between two and nine times. The chain is built from TRBV27 and TRBJ2-5, with TRBD1 as a possible D gene (6 bases). Trimming removed 0 bases at V and 5 bases at J, with 13 bases between. This CDR3 comprises 15 residues. The germline gives CDR1 MNHEY, CDR2 SMNVEV (reference sequence). This chain's CDR3 is CASSLSTGSRETQYF. In nucleotides, the CDR3 is TGTGCCAGCAGTTTATCTACAGGGAGCAGGGAGACCCAGTACTTC.

The chain combines TRBV5-8 with TRBJ2-7, with D perhaps matching TRBD1 (6 bases). The CDR3 extends over 17 amino acids. The germline V gene has CDR1 SGHTS and CDR2 YDEGEE. With 4 bases removed from V and 0 bases from J, the gap between germline ends came to 20 bases. CDR3 residues: CASSRKTGTIPSYEQYF. CDR3 in DNA: TGTGCCAGCAGCCGTAAGACAGGCACTATACCCTCCTACGAGCAGTACTTC.

This clone was observed once. The chain uses TRBV2 and TRBJ2-5; D ambiguous. The V end lost 1 base, the J end lost 4 bases, and 4 bases lay between the germline ends. The CDR3 runs 12 residues. Germline CDR1 and CDR2: SNHLY and FYNNEI. CDR3 sequence reads: CASSEEPETQYF. The CDR3 nucleotides are TGTGCCAGCAGTGAAGAACCAGAGACCCAGTACTTC.

DNA for the CDR3: TGTGCCAGCTCACCCCAGAGACAGGGGGGCCATAGCAATCAGCCCCAGCATTTT. Amino acid sequence: CASSPQRQGGHSNQPQHF. The chain employs TRBV18 and TRBJ1-5, with 9 bases matching TRBD1. V lost 3 bases, J lost 0 bases, and 9 bases stayed unmatched. The length of the CDR3 is 18 residues. Germline CDR1 is KGHSH and CDR2 is LQKENI.

This chain connects TRBV4-2 to TRBJ1-2; D perhaps matches TRBD1 (6 bases). V lost 7 bases, J lost 3 bases, and 15 bases lay in between. CDR1 is LGHNA and CDR2 is YNFKEQ in the germline V gene. The CDR3 totals 14 residues. The CDR3, as DNA: TGTGCCAGCAATCACCCGGGGGGCCACTATGGCTACACCTTC. It codes for CASNHPGGHYGYTF.

This clone was recorded only once. This chain links TRBV7-2 with TRBJ2-1; 8 bases map to TRBD2. Germline V CDR1 and CDR2: SGHTA, FQGNSA. CDR3 size: 15 residues. Germline trimming cut 1 base from V and 8 bases from J; bases unmatched to any gene: 7. Here the CDR3 reads CASSLVETSAHEQFF. The DNA of the CDR3 is TGTGCCAGCAGCTTAGTTGAGACTAGCGCCCATGAGCAGTTCTTC.

This clone was seen a single time. The chain uses TRBV7-3 and TRBJ2-1; 10 positions match TRBD2. The CDR3 is made up of 16 amino acids. V was pared by 1 base and J by 2 bases, with 2 bases of the junction left unmatched. Germline values: CDR1 SGHTA, CDR2 FQGTGA. CDR3 sequence reads: CASSLSSGGPYNEQFF. CDR3 sequence (DNA): TGTGCCAGCAGCTTAAGTAGCGGGGGGCCCTACAATGAGCAGTTCTTC.

This clone was found once. The V gene is TRBV5-1, the J gene TRBJ1-3; D not resolved. The germline CDR1 and CDR2 sequences are SGHRS and YFSETQ. This CDR3 spans 15 amino acids. V was cut by 7 bases and J by 0 bases, with 14 bases left in between. CDR3 bases: TGCGCCAGCCACCCGACGTGGAGCTCTGGAAACACCATATATTTT. Translated: CASHPTWSSGNTIYF.

The rearrangement joins TRBV30 to TRBJ1-4; no reliable D call. V lost 8 bases to trimming and J lost 8 bases, with 18 bases between them. CDR1 GTSNPN and CDR2 SVGIG come from the germline V gene (reference sequence). This CDR3 comprises 13 residues. CDR3 in DNA: TGTGCCACCGACGGGGAGAGAAAGGAAAAACTGTTTTTT. It codes for CATDGERKEKLFF.